Listed here are 32 T cell receptor beta chains from one sample, sequenced in a study of T cells in Graves' hyperthyroidism and ophthalmopathy. Amplification of TCR beta CDR3 regions used RNA as the template. First-round RT-PCR targeting the TCR CDR3 was performed with the HTBI primer set. TCRdb used MiXCR to reprocess the multiplex PCR reads, holding one entry per CDR3 protein. The sample includes around 600,000 distinct CDR3 sequences, 11% to 15% of them seen just once. Sequencing was performed on blood. The receptors stem from a young woman with Graves' ophthalmopathy.

This clonotype came up many times. The rearrangement joins TRBV7-2 to TRBJ2-3; D unclear. Between the trimmed V and J ends, which lost 2 bases and 2 bases, there was a span of 11 bases. CDR3 length: 15 residues. The V gene's germline CDR1 is SGHTA and CDR2 FQGNSA. The CDR3 is CASSLSVTLTDTQYF. CDR3 in DNA: TGTGCCAGCAGCTTATCTGTCACCCTCACAGATACGCAGTATTTT.

This clonotype was seen many times. The V and J genes are TRBV28 and TRBJ1-1; D unresolved. The V end lost 1 base, the J end lost 0 bases, and 9 bases lay between the germline ends. The CDR3 runs 15 residues. The germline gives CDR1 MDHEN, CDR2 SYDVKM. CDR3 DNA: TGTGCCAGCAGTTTATCCACAGATATGAACACTGAAGCTTTCTTT. As protein: CASSLSTDMNTEAFF. The variable domain in full, completed from reference TRBV28 and TRBJ1-1, reads DVKVTQSSRYLVKRTGEKVFLECVQDMDHENMFWYRQDPGLGLRLIYFSYDVKMKEKGDIPEGYSVSREKKERFSLILESASTNQTSMYLCASSLSTDMNTEAFFGQGTRLTVV.

The chain has TRBV19 and TRBJ2-1; 7 bases agree with TRBD2. After removal of 4 bases from V and 6 bases from J, the junction contained 6 bases not matched to a gene. The CDR3 consists of 14 residues. CDR1 and CDR2 (germline): LNHDA, SQIVND (reference sequence). DNA of the CDR3: TGTGCCAGTAGTAAGCTAGCGGATGTCAATGAGCAGTTCTTC. Amino acid sequence: CASSKLADVNEQFF.

The chain links TRBV4-1 to TRBJ2-7; 10 bases align to TRBD2. This CDR3 is built from 18 residues. With V trimmed by 1 base and J by 2 bases, 11 bases remained unmatched. Germline lookup yields CDR1 MGHRA and CDR2 YSYEKL. This chain's CDR3 is CASSQGLAGAKRAYEQYF. In DNA form, the CDR3 reads TGCGCCAGCAGCCAAGGTCTAGCGGGAGCCAAAAGAGCCTACGAGCAGTACTTC.

This sequence joins TRBV30 and TRBJ2-1, with a tentative D call TRBD2 (5 bases). V was trimmed by 6 bases and J by 7 bases, leaving 22 bases between them. This CDR3 has 15 residues. Germline CDR1 GTSNPN, CDR2 SVGIG (reference sequence). The CDR3 region is CACTPITRGGNEQFF. The DNA of the CDR3 is TGTGCCTGTACTCCCATTACCCGGGGTGGGAATGAGCAGTTCTTC.

This clonotype has ten or more counts. The chain links TRBV27 to TRBJ1-1; D unresolved. V was cut by 3 bases and J by 1 base, with 9 bases left in between. The CDR3 extends over 14 amino acids. Germline V gives CDR1 MNHEY, CDR2 SMNVEV (reference sequence). CDR3 protein: CASSFRGQNTEAFF. DNA for the CDR3: TGTGCCAGCAGTTTCCGCGGCCAGAACACTGAAGCTTTCTTT.

Many counts were recorded for this clonotype. This chain connects TRBV2 to TRBJ2-7; D tentatively reads TRBD1 or TRBD2 (7 bases each). The V and J ends lost 5 bases and 2 bases respectively, with 37 bases between them. CDR1 and CDR2 (germline): SNHLY, FYNNEI. This CDR3 spans 22 amino acids. The CDR3 DNA sequence: TGTGCCAGCAGTCATCCTACCCACACAGGGGCTCCGGGCGGGAGTGAAACCTACGAGCAGTACTTC. Protein: CASSHPTHTGAPGGSETYEQYF.

This clonotype has at least ten counts. The chain carries TRBV12-5 and TRBJ2-7; D assignment may be TRBD1 or TRBD2 (6 bases each). This CDR3 contains 15 residues. Trimming cost V 7 bases and J 0 bases, with 16 bases left between them. Germline V gene data show CDR1 as LGHNT and CDR2 as FRNRAP. This CDR3 is CASARGGTISYEQYF. CDR3 DNA: TGTGCTAGTGCCCGAGGGGGGACCATCTCCTACGAGCAGTACTTC.

The chain has TRBV19 and TRBJ1-6; TRBD1 aligns across 11 bases. Germline-derived CDR1 and CDR2 are LNHDA and SQIVND (reference sequence). This CDR3 has 14 amino acids. V shed 4 bases, J shed 8 bases, and the junction held 1 base outside the gene matches. CDR3 sequence (DNA): TGTGCCAGTAGTAGGGGACAGGGGGATTCACCCCTCCACTTT. This codes for CASSRGQGDSPLHF.

The table lists this clonotype with a few counts. This sequence joins TRBV20-1 and TRBJ2-7, with D tentatively TRBD1 (6 bases). V was shortened by 4 bases and J by 2 bases, with 9 bases between the two germline ends. The CDR3 runs to 12 residues. Germline values: CDR1 DFQATT, CDR2 SNEGSKA (reference sequence). The CDR3: CSAKPGAYEQYF. In DNA, the CDR3 is TGCAGTGCTAAGCCAGGGGCCTACGAGCAGTACTTC.

At least ten counts were recorded for this clonotype. The chain is built from TRBV7-8 and TRBJ1-1, with D uncertain. The CDR3 spans 12 residues. V gave up 1 base and J gave up 8 bases, with 8 bases separating them. Germline V gives CDR1 SGHVS, CDR2 FQNEAQ. The CDR3 region has the DNA TGTGCCAGCAGCTTAGACGCTGGCGAAGCTTTCTTT. As protein: CASSLDAGEAFF.

V usage is TRBV4-3 and J usage is TRBJ2-7, with 11 bases identical to TRBD1. J gave up 5 bases and V 0 bases, and 3 bases lay outside the gene matches. Germline lookup yields CDR1 LGHNA and CDR2 YSLEER. The CDR3 covers 15 residues. This CDR3 is CASSQDRTGGDEQYF. In DNA, the CDR3 is TGCGCCAGCAGCCAAGATAGGACAGGGGGCGACGAGCAGTACTTC.

This clonotype showed up many times. This chain links TRBV30 with TRBJ1-2; D is uncertain. CDR1 and CDR2 (germline): GTSNPN, SVGIG (reference sequence). The CDR3 runs to 12 residues. Trimming removed 2 bases from V and 5 bases from J, with 9 bases in between. The DNA for the CDR3 is TGTGCCTGGAGTTTATTTCGGTATGGCTACACCTTC. Translated: CAWSLFRYGYTF.

In this sample, this clonotype turned up a few times. The rearrangement links TRBV27 to TRBJ2-2, with D hard to call. Germline V CDR1 and CDR2: MNHEY, SMNVEV (reference sequence). The germline V and J ends were trimmed by 0 bases and 1 base, with 9 bases remaining between them. CDR3 length: 16 residues. CDR3 coding DNA: TGTGCCAGCAGTTTATCGGACCCGAGGAACACCGGGGAGCTGTTTTTT. Translation gives CASSLSDPRNTGELFF.

In this sample, this clonotype turned up many times. The chain links TRBV28 to TRBJ2-1, with 11 bases fitting TRBD1. Unmatched junction bases numbered 1, after V lost 1 base and J lost 5 bases. The CDR3 is 15 residues long. From germline, CDR1 is MDHEN and CDR2 SYDVKM. The CDR3 loop is CASSLSDRGHNEQFF. Here the CDR3 DNA reads TGTGCCAGCAGTTTATCGGACAGGGGGCACAATGAGCAGTTCTTC.

This clonotype was seen repeatedly, ten times or more. CDR3 amino acids: CASSFGWRSSYEQYF. The CDR3 DNA reads as TGTGCCAGCAGTTTTGGCTGGAGATCCTCCTACGAGCAGTACTTC. This chain uses TRBV27 with TRBJ2-7; no reliable D call. V lost 3 bases and J lost 0, with 12 bases in between. The CDR3 has 15 residues. Germline V lookup: CDR1 MNHEY, CDR2 SMNVEV (reference sequence).

This clonotype turned up a few times. The rearrangement links TRBV20-1 to TRBJ2-3; TRBD1 matches at 9 bases. The CDR3 runs to 14 residues. Trimming took 5 bases from V and 3 from J; bases not matched to a gene: 6. The germline gives CDR1 DFQATT, CDR2 SNEGSKA (reference sequence). The CDR3 DNA is TGCAGTGCTCTGGACAGGGGTTCGACAGATACGCAGTATTTT. This gives the protein CSALDRGSTDTQYF.

This clonotype occurred many times. The gene calls are TRBV24-1 and TRBJ2-1, with 11 positions matching TRBD1. CDR3 size: 14 residues. Trimming at V came to 7 bases and at J to 4 bases, leaving 2 bases not matched to a gene. Germline assignment: CDR1 KGHDR and CDR2 SFDVKD. In nucleotides, the CDR3 is TGTGCCACCAGGGGGACAGGGGGATACAATGAGCAGTTCTTC. Encoded protein: CATRGTGGYNEQFF.

This clonotype was seen repeatedly, ten times or more. V and J are TRBV20-1 and TRBJ2-1; TRBD2 might be the D (5 bases). Between the trimmed V and J ends, which lost 2 bases and 4 bases, there was a span of 12 bases. The germline CDR1 and CDR2 sequences are DFQATT and SNEGSKA (reference sequence). CDR3 length equals 14 residues. The CDR3 here is CSARYGSHYNEQFF. Here the CDR3 DNA reads TGCAGTGCTAGATATGGGAGCCATTACAATGAGCAGTTCTTC.

The chain has TRBV11-2 and TRBJ1-1; a possible D gene is TRBD1 (5 bases). Per the germline V gene, CDR1 is SGHAT and CDR2 is FQNNGV. Between the trimmed V and J ends, which lost 6 bases and 3 bases, there was a span of 11 bases. The CDR3 contains 13 residues. The CDR3, as DNA: TGTGCCAGCAGACTAGCGGGGGACACTGAAGCTTTCTTT. It encodes CASRLAGDTEAFF.

Ten or more counts support this clonotype. This sequence joins TRBV28 and TRBJ2-2, with 11 bases fitting TRBD2. The CDR3 extends over 19 amino acids. V lost 6 bases to trimming and J lost 5 bases; unmatched junction nucleotides: 17. CDR1 is MDHEN and CDR2 is SYDVKM in the germline V gene. CDR3 amino acids: CASRAIAGGRLLQTGELFF. In DNA form, the CDR3 reads TGTGCCAGCAGAGCAATAGCGGGAGGGAGACTTCTCCAGACCGGGGAGCTGTTTTTT. Complete variable domain (other parts from reference TRBV28 and TRBJ2-2): DVKVTQSSRYLVKRTGEKVFLECVQDMDHENMFWYRQDPGLGLRLIYFSYDVKMKEKGDIPEGYSVSREKKERFSLILESASTNQTSMYLCASRAIAGGRLLQTGELFFGEGSRLTVL.

CDR3 protein: CSVADRGSYEQYF. CDR3 bases: TGCAGCGTAGCGGACAGGGGGTCCTACGAGCAGTACTTC. The rearrangement uses TRBV29-1 and TRBJ2-7, with 10 bases matching TRBD1. The CDR3 spans 13 residues. With V trimmed by 6 bases and J by 1 base, 3 bases remained unmatched. CDR1 is SQVTM and CDR2 is ANQGSEA in the germline V gene.

This clonotype showed up many times. V and J are TRBV7-2 and TRBJ2-1, with a weak D call TRBD2 (5 bases). The CDR3 covers 14 residues. The V end lost 4 bases, the J end lost 9 bases, and 16 bases lay between the germline ends. Per germline, CDR1 SGHTA and CDR2 FQGNSA. The CDR3 here is CASSYKRIRGEQFF. For the CDR3, the DNA is TGTGCCAGCAGCTATAAGCGAATCCGGGGTGAGCAGTTCTTC.

The chain carries TRBV12-3 or TRBV12-4 and TRBJ2-2, with 7 bases that match TRBD2. The CDR3 runs 16 residues. The trim removed 1 base at V and 1 base at J, leaving 3 bases unmatched. The CDR3 coding sequence is TGTGCCAGCAGTTTAGGTGGGAGGGTGAACACCGGGGAGCTGTTTTTT. Amino acid sequence: CASSLGGRVNTGELFF.

The genes are TRBV6-1 and TRBJ2-5; D ambiguous. V lost 6 bases and J lost 5, with 10 bases in between. The CDR3 loop spans 12 amino acids. The germline V gene has CDR1 MNHNS and CDR2 SASEGT. The chain's CDR3 is CASSSTAETQYF. CDR3 nucleotides: TGTGCCAGCAGCTCCACGGCGGAGACCCAGTACTTC.

This clonotype has a count of ten or more. V and J are TRBV5-1 and TRBJ2-3, with 14 positions matching TRBD2. After removal of 4 bases from V and 4 bases from J, the junction contained 5 bases not matched to a gene. Looked up from germline, CDR1 is SGHRS and CDR2 is YFSETQ. This CDR3 spans 16 amino acids. CDR3 DNA: TGCGCCAGCAGCCCGGGACTAGCGGGAGTCGCAGATACGCAGTATTTT. It specifies CASSPGLAGVADTQYF.

This clonotype was detected ten times or more. The rearrangement links TRBV28 to TRBJ1-1; 7 positions agree with TRBD1. Germline trimming cut 3 bases from V and 5 bases from J; bases unmatched to any gene: 9. Germline V CDR1 and CDR2: MDHEN, SYDVKM. This CDR3 is 15 amino acids long. The CDR3 is CASSLGGGAGTEAFF. The CDR3 DNA follows: TGTGCCAGCAGTTTGGGAGGGGGCGCGGGAACTGAAGCTTTCTTT.

This clonotype was detected ten times or more. The chain is built from TRBV4-2 and TRBJ2-1; TRBD2 matches at 9 bases. The V gene's germline CDR1 is LGHNA and CDR2 YNFKEQ. The CDR3 is 18 amino acids. With 0 bases clipped from V and 5 bases from J, the junction kept 11 bases outside the gene matches. The CDR3 DNA sequence: TGTGCCAGCAGCCAAGATTGGTCTGCGGGAGGGCCGCACAATGAGCAGTTCTTC. As protein: CASSQDWSAGGPHNEQFF.

This chain uses TRBV7-9 with TRBJ2-7, with 7 bases lining up with TRBD1. V shed 3 bases and J 7 bases; nucleotides not matched to a gene: 12. The CDR3 consists of 15 residues. Germline lookup yields CDR1 SEHNR and CDR2 FQNEAQ (reference sequence). The CDR3 DNA reads TGTGCCAGCAGCTTCGATGAGGACAGGTCTGGGGAGCAGTACTTC. This sequence encodes CASSFDEDRSGEQYF.

The sample holds many counts of this clonotype. The chain recombines TRBV2 with TRBJ1-1, with D unclear. The CDR3 totals 16 residues. V was trimmed by 6 bases and J by 0 bases, leaving 17 bases between them. Germline V gene sequence: CDR1 SNHLY, CDR2 FYNNEI. The chain's CDR3 is CASSETQLTVNTEAFF. The CDR3 DNA follows: TGTGCCAGCAGCGAAACCCAACTAACAGTGAACACTGAAGCTTTCTTT.

This clonotype was picked up many times. V and J are TRBV2 and TRBJ1-4; D is perhaps TRBD1 (6 bases). The germline gives CDR1 SNHLY, CDR2 FYNNEI. The CDR3 is made up of 12 amino acids. Trimming took 6 bases from V and 7 from J, leaving 9 bases between them. In DNA form, the CDR3 reads TGTGCCAGCAGACAGGGATTTGAAAAACTGTTTTTT. Its translation: CASRQGFEKLFF.

The genes are TRBV11-2 and TRBJ1-5; D perhaps matches TRBD1 (6 bases). CDR1 and CDR2 from the germline V gene are SGHAT and FQNNGV. The V gene lost 0 bases and the J gene lost 3 bases, with 9 bases spanning the gap. This CDR3 contains 15 residues. The CDR3 sequence is CASSLDGDNNQPQHF. CDR3 sequence (DNA): TGTGCCAGCAGCTTAGACGGGGACAACAATCAGCCCCAGCATTTT.